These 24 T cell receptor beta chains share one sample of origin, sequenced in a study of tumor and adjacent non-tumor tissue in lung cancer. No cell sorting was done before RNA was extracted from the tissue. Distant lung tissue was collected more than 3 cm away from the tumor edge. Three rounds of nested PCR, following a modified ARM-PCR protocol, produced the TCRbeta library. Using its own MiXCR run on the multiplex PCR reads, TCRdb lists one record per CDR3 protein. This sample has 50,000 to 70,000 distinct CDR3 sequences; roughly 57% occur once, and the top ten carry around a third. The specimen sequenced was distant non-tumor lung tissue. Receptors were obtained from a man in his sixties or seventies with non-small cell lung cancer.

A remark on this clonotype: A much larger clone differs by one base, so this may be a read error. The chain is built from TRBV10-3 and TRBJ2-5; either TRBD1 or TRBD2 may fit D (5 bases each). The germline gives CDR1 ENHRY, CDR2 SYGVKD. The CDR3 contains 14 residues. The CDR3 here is CVISYTGRQETQYF. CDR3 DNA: TGTGTCATCAGTTACACGGGACGACAAGAGACCCAGTACTTC.

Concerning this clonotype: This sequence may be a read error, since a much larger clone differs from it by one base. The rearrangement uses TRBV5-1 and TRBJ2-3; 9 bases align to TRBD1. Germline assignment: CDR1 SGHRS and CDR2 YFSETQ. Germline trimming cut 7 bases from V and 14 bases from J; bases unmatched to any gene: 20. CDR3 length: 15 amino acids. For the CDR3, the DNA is TGCGCCAGCGGCTCGGGACAGGGAGCGGTAGCGTCGTTGTATTTT. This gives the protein CASGSGQGAVASLYF.

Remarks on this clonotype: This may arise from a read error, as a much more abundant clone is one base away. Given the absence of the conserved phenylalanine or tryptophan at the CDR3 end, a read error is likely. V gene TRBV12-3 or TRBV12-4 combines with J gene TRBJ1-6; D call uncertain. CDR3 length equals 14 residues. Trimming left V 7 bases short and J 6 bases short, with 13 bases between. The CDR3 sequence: CASNRGLFNSPLHC. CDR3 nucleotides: TGTGCCAGCAACCGGGGTCTGTTTAATTCACCCCTCCACTGT.

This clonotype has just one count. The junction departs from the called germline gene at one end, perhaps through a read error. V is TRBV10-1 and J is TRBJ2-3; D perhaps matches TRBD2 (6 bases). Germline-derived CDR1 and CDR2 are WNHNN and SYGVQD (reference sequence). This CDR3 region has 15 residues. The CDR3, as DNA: TGCGCCAGCAGTGATTTCGGGAGAGAGGCAGATACGCAGTGTTTT. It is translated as CASSDFGREADTQCF.

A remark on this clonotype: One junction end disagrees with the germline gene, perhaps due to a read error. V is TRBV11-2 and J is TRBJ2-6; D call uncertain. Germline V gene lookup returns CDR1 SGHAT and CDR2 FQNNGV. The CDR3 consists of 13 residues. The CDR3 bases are TGTGCCAACAGCCATGCTGGGGCCAACGTCCTGACTTTC. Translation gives CANSHAGANVLTF.

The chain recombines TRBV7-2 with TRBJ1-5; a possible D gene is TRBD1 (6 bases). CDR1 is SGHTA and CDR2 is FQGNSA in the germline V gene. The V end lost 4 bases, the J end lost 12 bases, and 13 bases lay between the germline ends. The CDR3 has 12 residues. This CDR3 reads CASSSNRELQHF. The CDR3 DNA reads TGTGCCAGCAGCTCCAACAGGGAGCTCCAGCATTTT.

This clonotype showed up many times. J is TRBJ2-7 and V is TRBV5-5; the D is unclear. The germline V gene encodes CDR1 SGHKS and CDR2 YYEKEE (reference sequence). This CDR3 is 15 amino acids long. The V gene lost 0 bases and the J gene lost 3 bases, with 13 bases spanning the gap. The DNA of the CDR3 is TGTGCCAGCAGCTTGGCTGGGTTTCCGCTCTACGAGCAGTACTTC. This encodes CASSLAGFPLYEQYF. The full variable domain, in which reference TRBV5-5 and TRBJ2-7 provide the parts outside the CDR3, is DAGVTQSPTHLIKTRGQQVTLRCSPISGHKSVSWYQQVLGQGPQFIFQYYEKEERGRGNFPDRFSARQFPNYSSELNVNALLLGDSALYLCASSLAGFPLYEQYFGPGTRLTVT.

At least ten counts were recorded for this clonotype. CDR3 loop: CASSAQDQPQHF. The CDR3 DNA is TGTGCCAGCAGCGCACAGGATCAGCCCCAGCATTTT. The chain carries TRBV7-9 and TRBJ1-5; tentative D call: TRBD1 (5 bases). Trimming took 5 bases from V and 5 from J, leaving 7 bases between them. The length of the CDR3 is 12 residues. Germline V gene lookup returns CDR1 SEHNR and CDR2 FQNEAQ (reference sequence).

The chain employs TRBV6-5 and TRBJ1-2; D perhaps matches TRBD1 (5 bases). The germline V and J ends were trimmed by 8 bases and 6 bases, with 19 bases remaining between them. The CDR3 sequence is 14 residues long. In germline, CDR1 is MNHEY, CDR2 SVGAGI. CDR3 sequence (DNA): TGTGCCAGCTTCGAGGCAGCAGGGAACCATGGCTACACCTTC. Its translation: CASFEAAGNHGYTF.

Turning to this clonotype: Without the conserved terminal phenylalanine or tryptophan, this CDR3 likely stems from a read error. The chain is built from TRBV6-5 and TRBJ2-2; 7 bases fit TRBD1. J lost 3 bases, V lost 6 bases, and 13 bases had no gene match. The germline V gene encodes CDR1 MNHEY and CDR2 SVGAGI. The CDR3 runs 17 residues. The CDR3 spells CASRFSATGMYTGELFL. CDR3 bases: TGTGCCAGCAGATTTTCCGCGACAGGGATGTACACCGGGGAGCTGTTTCTT.

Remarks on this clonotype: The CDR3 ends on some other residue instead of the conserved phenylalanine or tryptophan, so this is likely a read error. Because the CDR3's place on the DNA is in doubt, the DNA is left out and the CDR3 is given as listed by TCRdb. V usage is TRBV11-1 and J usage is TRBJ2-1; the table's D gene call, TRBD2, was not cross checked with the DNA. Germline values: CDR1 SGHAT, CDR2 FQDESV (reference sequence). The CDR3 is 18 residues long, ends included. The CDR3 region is CASSTSQLASGRKNEQLV.

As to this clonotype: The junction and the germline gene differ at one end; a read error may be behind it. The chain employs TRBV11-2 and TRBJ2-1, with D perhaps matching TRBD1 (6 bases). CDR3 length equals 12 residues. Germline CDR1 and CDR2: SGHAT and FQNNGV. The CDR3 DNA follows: TGTACCAGCAGCTTACAGGGTTACAACGGTTTCTTC. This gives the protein CTSSLQGYNGFF.

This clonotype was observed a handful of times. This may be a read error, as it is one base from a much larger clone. The CDR3 loop is CASSFGGRNYGCTF. The CDR3, as DNA: TGTGCCAGCAGTTTCGGGGGGCGAAACTATGGCTGCACCTTC. The gene calls are TRBV12-3 or TRBV12-4 and TRBJ1-2, with D maybe TRBD1 (6 bases). This CDR3 has 14 residues.

The CDR3 nucleotides read TGTGCCAGCAGCTTAGCGCGACTAGCGGGAGGACAATCGGACAATGAGCAGTTCTTC. Its protein product is CASSLARLAGGQSDNEQFF. This rearrangement joins TRBV11-1 to TRBJ2-1; TRBD2 aligns across 13 bases. V shed 0 bases, J shed 5 bases, and the junction held 10 bases outside the gene matches. The CDR3 runs to 19 residues. Germline CDR1 and CDR2: SGHAT and FQDESV (reference sequence).

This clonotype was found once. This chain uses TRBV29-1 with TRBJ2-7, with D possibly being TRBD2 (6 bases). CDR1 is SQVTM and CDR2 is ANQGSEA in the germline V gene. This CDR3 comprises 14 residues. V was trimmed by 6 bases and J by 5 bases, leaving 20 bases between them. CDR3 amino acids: CSVGGLKGFDEQYF. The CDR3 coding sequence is TGCAGCGTCGGCGGACTAAAGGGATTCGACGAGCAGTACTTC.

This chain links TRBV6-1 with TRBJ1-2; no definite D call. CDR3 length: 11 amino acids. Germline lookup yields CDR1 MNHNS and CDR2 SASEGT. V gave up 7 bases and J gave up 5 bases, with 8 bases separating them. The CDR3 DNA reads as TGTGCCAGCAATAAGCAGTATGGCTACACCTTC. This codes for CASNKQYGYTF.

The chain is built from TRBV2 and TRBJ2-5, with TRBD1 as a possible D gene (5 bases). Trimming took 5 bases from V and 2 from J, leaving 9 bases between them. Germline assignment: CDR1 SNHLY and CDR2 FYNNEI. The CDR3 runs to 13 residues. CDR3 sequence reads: CASSSGNQETQYF. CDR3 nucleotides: TGTGCCAGCAGTTCAGGGAATCAAGAGACCCAGTACTTC.

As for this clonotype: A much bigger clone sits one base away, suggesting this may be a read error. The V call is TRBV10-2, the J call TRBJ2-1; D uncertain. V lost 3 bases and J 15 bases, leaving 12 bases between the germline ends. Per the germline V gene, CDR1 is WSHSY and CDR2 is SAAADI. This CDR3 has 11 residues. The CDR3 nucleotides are TGCGCCAGCAGTGACATGACTGCTTCGTTCTTC. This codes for CASSDMTASFF.

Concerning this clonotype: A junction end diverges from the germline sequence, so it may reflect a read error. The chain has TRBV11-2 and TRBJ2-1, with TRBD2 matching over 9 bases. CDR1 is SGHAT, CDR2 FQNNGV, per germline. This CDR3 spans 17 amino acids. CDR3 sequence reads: CASSPQIAGANINGQFF. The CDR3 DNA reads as TGTGCCAGCAGCCCACAAATAGCGGGGGCGAACATCAATGGGCAGTTCTTT. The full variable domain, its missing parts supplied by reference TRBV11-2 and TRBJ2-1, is EAGVAQSPRYKIIEKRQSVAFWCNPISGHATLYWYQQILGQGPKLLIQFQNNGVVDDSQLPKDRFSAERLKGVDSTLKIQPAKLEDSAVYLCASSPQIAGANINGQFFGPGTRLTVL.

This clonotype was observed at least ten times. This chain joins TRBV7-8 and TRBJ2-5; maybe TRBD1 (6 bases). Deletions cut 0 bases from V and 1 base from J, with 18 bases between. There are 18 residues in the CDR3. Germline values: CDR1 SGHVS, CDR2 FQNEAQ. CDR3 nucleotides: TGTGCCAGCAGCTTAGCGGCGAGGGCGTGGGGGCCCCAAGAGACCCAGTACTTC. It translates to CASSLAARAWGPQETQYF.

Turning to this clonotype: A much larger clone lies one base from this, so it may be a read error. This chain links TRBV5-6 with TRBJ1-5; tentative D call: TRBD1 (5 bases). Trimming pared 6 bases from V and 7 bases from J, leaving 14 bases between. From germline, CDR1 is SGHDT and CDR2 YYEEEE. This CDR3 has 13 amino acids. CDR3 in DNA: TGTGCCAGCATGGAATGGGACCGACAGCCCCAGCATTTT. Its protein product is CASMEWDRQPQHF.

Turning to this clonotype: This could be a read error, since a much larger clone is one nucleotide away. The CDR3 DNA is TGTGCCAGCATTTTACTCCGCTACGAGCAGTACTTC. Amino acid sequence: CASILLRYEQYF. The chain is built from TRBV12-3 or TRBV12-4 and TRBJ2-7; no clear D gene. This CDR3 is 12 amino acids long.

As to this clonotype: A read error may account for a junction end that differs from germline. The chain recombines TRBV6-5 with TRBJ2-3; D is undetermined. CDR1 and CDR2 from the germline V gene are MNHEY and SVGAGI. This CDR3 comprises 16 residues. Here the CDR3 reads CTSNYSIPPGTDTQYF. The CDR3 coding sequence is TGTACCAGCAATTACTCGATTCCCCCGGGCACTGATACGCAGTATTTT.

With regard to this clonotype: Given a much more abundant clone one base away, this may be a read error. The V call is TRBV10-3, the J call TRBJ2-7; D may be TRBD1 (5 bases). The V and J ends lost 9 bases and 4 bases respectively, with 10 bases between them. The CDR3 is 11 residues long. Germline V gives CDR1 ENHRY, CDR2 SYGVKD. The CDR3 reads CAILTGYEQYF. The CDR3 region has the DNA TGTGCCATACTCACAGGTTACGAGCAGTACTTC.